Listed below are T cell receptor beta chains from one sample, sequenced in a study of blood T cells in healthy people across ages. TCRdb itself ran the 5' RACE reads through MiXCR, one entry per CDR3 protein. The data show about 640,000 distinct CDR3 sequences, 40% to 50% seen once. Source material: blood. The receptor source for this set is a man of 80 years or more in good health. CDR3s include the opening cysteine and the closing phenylalanine or tryptophan.

V: TRBV24-1; J: TRBJ2-3; CDR3: CATSDVGRSAGTQYF
V: TRBV6-2/TRBV6-3; J: TRBJ2-3; CDR3: CASSYSSGGPVDTQYF
V: TRBV4-2; J: TRBJ1-5; CDR3: CASSQDGAGQPQHF
V: TRBV5-1; J: TRBJ1-2; CDR3: CASSFGYRDDGYTF
V: TRBV20-1; J: TRBJ2-2; CDR3: CSARELVGELFF
V: TRBV5-6; J: TRBJ2-7; CDR3: CASSPTRTAAYEQYF
V: TRBV20-1; J: TRBJ2-1; CDR3: CSARDHRTSGIYNEQFF
V: TRBV4-2; J: TRBJ2-2; CDR3: CASSVPQIDTGELFF
V: TRBV20-1; J: TRBJ2-3; CDR3: CSARTTSGYTDTQYF
V: TRBV25-1; J: TRBJ2-5; CDR3: CASSTQGAGETQYF
V: TRBV5-6; J: TRBJ2-3; CDR3: CASSSRGPDTQYF
V: TRBV5-1; J: TRBJ2-1; CDR3: CASSREGAFEQFF
V: TRBV7-9; J: TRBJ1-2; CDR3: CASSPQAIYGYTF
V: TRBV4-3; J: TRBJ1-2; CDR3: CASSQGLGQGNYGYTF